This entry lists 23 T cell receptor beta chains sequenced from one sample in a study of radiation and T cells in renal cell carcinoma. Treatment in this sample: treatment-naive control, cytoreductive nephrectomy. Some clones are missing from TCRdb's copy, which holds only in-frame ones; the method was immunoSEQ multiplex PCR. The profile shows approximately 15,000 clones, under 70% of them singletons. This material consisted of tumor tissue, taken from a patient whose treatment was nephrectomy without radiotherapy. The receptors were gathered from a man aged 40-50 years with renal cell carcinoma.

The genes are TRBV19 and TRBJ2-7; TRBD2 matches at 10 bases. CDR1 and CDR2 (germline): LNHDA, SQIVND (reference sequence). After removal of 5 bases from V and 1 base from J, the junction contained 5 bases not matched to a gene. The CDR3 contains 15 residues. The CDR3 is CASSWASGGSYEQYF. The DNA for the CDR3 is TGTGCCAGTAGTTGGGCTAGCGGGGGATCCTACGAGCAGTACTTC.

The chain combines TRBV30 with TRBJ2-7; 8 bases line up with TRBD1. Germline CDR1 and CDR2: GTSNPN and SVGIG (reference sequence). Germline trimming cut 0 bases from V and 9 bases from J; bases unmatched to any gene: 7. CDR3 length: 13 residues. The CDR3: CAWSVGTGEGQYF. The DNA of the CDR3 is TGTGCCTGGAGTGTAGGGACAGGTGAAGGGCAGTACTTC.

This sequence joins TRBV18 and TRBJ1-5; D uncertain. V was shortened by 5 bases and J by 5 bases, with 10 bases between the two germline ends. The CDR3 has 13 residues. From germline, CDR1 is KGHSH and CDR2 LQKENI. CDR3 sequence: CASSGQPYQPQHF. CDR3 bases: TGTGCCAGCTCAGGTCAGCCCTATCAGCCCCAGCATTTT.

In its sample, this clone was seen a few times. V and J are TRBV6-1 and TRBJ1-4; 8 positions agree with TRBD1. The CDR3 is 15 amino acids. The ends lost 4 bases at V and 6 bases at J; junction bases unmatched: 7. In germline, CDR1 is MNHNS, CDR2 SASEGT. CDR3 amino acids: CASSADRVGDEKLFF. The CDR3 region has the DNA TGTGCCAGCAGTGCGGACAGGGTGGGGGATGAAAAACTGTTTTTT.

This clone was recorded a few times. The CDR3, as DNA: TGCGCCAGCAGCTTTAAAACAGGGTCCACTGAAGCTTTCTTT. It translates to CASSFKTGSTEAFF. This chain connects TRBV5-1 to TRBJ1-1; a weak D match, TRBD1 (6 bases). Trimming stripped 2 bases from V and 4 bases from J, with 12 bases between. From germline, CDR1 is SGHRS and CDR2 YFSETQ. CDR3 length: 14 residues.

This chain links TRBV9 with TRBJ2-3; tentative D call: TRBD2 (6 bases). Germline values: CDR1 SGDLS, CDR2 YYNGEE. The CDR3 sequence is 16 residues long. V lost 3 bases and J lost 5, with 19 bases in between. The CDR3 here is CASSAGGGPPGDTQYF. CDR3 DNA sequence: TGTGCCAGCAGCGCCGGGGGAGGCCCCCCGGGAGATACGCAGTATTTT.

This clone was seen a handful of times. This chain links TRBV2 with TRBJ2-2, with TRBD1 as a possible D gene (6 bases). Germline V gene data show CDR1 as SNHLY and CDR2 as FYNNEI. The CDR3 covers 15 residues. V lost 5 bases to trimming and J lost 3 bases, with 13 bases between them. In nucleotides, the CDR3 is TGTGCCAGCAGTCCTACAGGGTCGGACACCGGGGAGCTGTTTTTT. Amino acids: CASSPTGSDTGELFF.

The V gene is TRBV9, the J gene TRBJ2-7; D perhaps matches TRBD1 (6 bases). CDR3 length: 16 residues. Germline assignment: CDR1 SGDLS and CDR2 YYNGEE. Trimming left V 3 bases short and J 3 bases short, with 19 bases between. CDR3 amino acids: CASSARMSGDYYEQYF. CDR3 sequence (DNA): TGTGCCAGCAGCGCACGTATGTCAGGGGATTACTACGAGCAGTACTTC.

This chain uses TRBV27 with TRBJ2-2; 11 bases agree with TRBD2. The CDR3 is made up of 16 amino acids. Germline V gene lookup returns CDR1 MNHEY and CDR2 SMNVEV (reference sequence). Losses at the gene ends were 8 bases for V and 6 bases for J; bases not matched to a gene: 11. CDR3 sequence (DNA): TGTGCCAGCGGCTTAGCGGGGGGGCTTGGTCCCGGGGAGCTGTTTTTT. This encodes CASGLAGGLGPGELFF.

A few counts support this clone. This chain uses TRBV5-6 with TRBJ2-3, with 7 bases identical to TRBD1. J lost 4 bases, V lost 2 bases, and 7 bases had no gene match. The length of the CDR3 is 15 residues. The germline V gene has CDR1 SGHDT and CDR2 YYEEEE. CDR3 protein: CASSFRDRASDTQYF. The CDR3, as DNA: TGTGCCAGCAGCTTCCGAGACAGGGCTTCAGATACGCAGTATTTT.

This sequence joins TRBV5-6 and TRBJ2-3, with 7 bases lining up with TRBD1. The CDR3 length is 12 residues. The germline CDR1 and CDR2 sequences are SGHDT and YYEEEE. J lost 11 bases, V lost 9 bases, and 12 bases had no gene match. The CDR3 nucleotides read TGTGCCACCAACCAGGCCGGGACAGTGCAGTATTTT. This codes for CATNQAGTVQYF.

The sample holds one count of this clone. V is TRBV30 and J is TRBJ2-2, with 11 bases matching TRBD1. Germline V gene lookup returns CDR1 GTSNPN and CDR2 SVGIG (reference sequence). This CDR3 spans 16 amino acids. J lost 3 bases, V lost 3 bases, and 6 bases had no gene match. The CDR3 DNA follows: TGTGCCTGGAGCAAAGGGACAGGGGGGCACACCGGGGAGCTGTTTTTT. Amino acids: CAWSKGTGGHTGELFF.

In this sample, this clone turned up a few times. The chain links TRBV5-4 to TRBJ2-1; no firm D call. V shed 4 bases and J shed 4 bases, with 15 bases lying between them. This CDR3 has 15 residues. Germline CDR1 reads SGHNT; CDR2 reads YYREEE (reference sequence). This chain's CDR3 is CASSRMPSGYNEQFF. For the CDR3, the DNA is TGTGCCAGCAGCCGTATGCCGTCGGGTTACAATGAGCAGTTCTTC.

This clone has just a few counts. V is TRBV27 and J is TRBJ1-6; no reliable D call. V was cut by 2 bases and J by 6 bases, with 14 bases left in between. This CDR3 has 16 residues. CDR1 and CDR2 (germline): MNHEY, SMNVEV (reference sequence). CDR3 sequence (DNA): TGTGCCAGCAGTTTACGGGCCCAGGACCCTAATTCACCCCTCCACTTT. Translating gives CASSLRAQDPNSPLHF.

This clone was detected only once. This chain uses TRBV4-2 with TRBJ1-1; D uncertain. V lost 5 bases to trimming and J lost 3 bases, with 13 bases between them. The CDR3 consists of 14 residues. Germline V gene sequence: CDR1 LGHNA, CDR2 YNFKEQ. The CDR3 sequence is CASSSQIGDTEAFF. In DNA form, the CDR3 reads TGTGCCAGCAGCTCTCAAATCGGGGACACTGAAGCTTTCTTT.

The sample holds a few counts of this clone. J is TRBJ1-6 and V is TRBV5-6, with 11 bases aligning to TRBD1. Germline V gene data show CDR1 as SGHDT and CDR2 as YYEEEE. Trimming cost V 4 bases and J 4 bases; bases outside gene matches: 10. CDR3 length: 18 residues. The CDR3 is CASSMGPGQGEYNSPLHF. The DNA for the CDR3 is TGTGCCAGCAGCATGGGACCGGGACAGGGGGAGTATAATTCACCCCTCCACTTT. The full variable domain, in which reference TRBV5-6 and TRBJ1-6 provide the parts outside the CDR3, is DAGVTQSPTHLIKTRGQQVTLRCSPKSGHDTVSWYQQALGQGPQFIFQYYEEEERQRGNFPDRFSGHQFPNYSSELNVNALLLGDSALYLCASSMGPGQGEYNSPLHFGNGTRLTVT.

This clone was detected once. The V call is TRBV27, the J call TRBJ2-2; no reliable D call. V lost 8 bases to trimming and J lost 4 bases, with 17 bases between them. The CDR3 consists of 15 residues. Germline lookup yields CDR1 MNHEY and CDR2 SMNVEV (reference sequence). CDR3 in amino acids: CASQNRPIPTGELFF. Here the CDR3 DNA reads TGTGCCAGCCAAAACCGACCTATACCCACCGGGGAGCTGTTTTTT.

The V gene is TRBV10-3, the J gene TRBJ2-5, with no clear D. The CDR3 contains 15 residues. The V end was cut by 3 bases, the J end by 3 bases, with 14 bases between. Germline assignment: CDR1 ENHRY and CDR2 SYGVKD. The CDR3 protein is CAISEGAGVEETQYF. CDR3 in DNA: TGTGCCATCAGTGAAGGCGCAGGTGTGGAAGAGACCCAGTACTTC.

This clone was observed a handful of times. In nucleotides, the CDR3 is TGCGCCAGCAGCTTGGCCTCGTCAGATAATAATTCACCCCTCCACTTT. This translates into CASSLASSDNNSPLHF. The chain is built from TRBV5-1 and TRBJ1-6; D is uncertain. The CDR3 length is 16 residues. Germline V lookup: CDR1 SGHRS, CDR2 YFSETQ. The germline V and J ends were trimmed by 0 bases and 5 bases, with 12 bases remaining between them.

The chain links TRBV6-6 to TRBJ1-1, with 7 bases lining up with TRBD1. Per the germline V gene, CDR1 is MNHNY and CDR2 is SVGAGI (reference sequence). This CDR3 has 15 amino acids. Trimming at V came to 2 bases and at J to 4 bases, leaving 7 bases not matched to a gene. CDR3 sequence: CASSYPGGGSTEAFF. The CDR3, as DNA: TGTGCCAGCAGTTACCCAGGGGGGGGAAGCACTGAAGCTTTCTTT.

This clone was seen only a few times. In DNA, the CDR3 is TGTGCCAGCAGTTGGGACTTCTCTGGAAACACCATATATTTT. Translated: CASSWDFSGNTIYF. The rearrangement joins TRBV6-5 to TRBJ1-3; maybe TRBD1 (5 bases). The length of the CDR3 is 14 residues. CDR1 MNHEY and CDR2 SVGAGI come from the germline V gene. V lost 4 bases and J 0 bases, leaving 7 bases between the germline ends.

A word on this clone: Other nucleotide sequences in the sample specify the same CDR3. This chain uses TRBV9 with TRBJ1-3; TRBD1 matches at 11 bases. Germline V gene data show CDR1 as SGDLS and CDR2 as YYNGEE. This CDR3 region has 15 residues. V lost 3 bases and J lost 5; bases outside the gene matches: 4. The CDR3 region is CASSEGQGGRNTIYF. For the CDR3, the DNA is TGTGCCAGCAGCGAGGGACAGGGGGGGAGAAACACCATATATTTT. Looking up the rest from reference TRBV9 and TRBJ1-3 gives the full variable domain: DSGVTQTPKHLITATGQRVTLRCSPRSGDLSVYWYQQSLDQGLQFLIQYYNGEERAKGNILERFSAQQFPDLHSELNLSSLELGDSALYFCASSEGQGGRNTIYFGEGSWLTVV.

This sequence joins TRBV6-1 and TRBJ1-3; 7 bases agree with TRBD1. CDR3 size: 13 residues. Germline values: CDR1 MNHNS, CDR2 SASEGT. With 6 bases clipped from V and 2 bases from J, the junction kept 1 base outside the gene matches. The CDR3 here is CASRTGPGNTIYF. Here the CDR3 DNA reads TGTGCCAGCAGGACAGGGCCTGGAAACACCATATATTTT.